This TCR beta chain was observed in a study of T cell changes during pregnancy in multiple sclerosis. The CDR3 loop spans 13 amino acids. Trimming shortened V by 3 bases and J by 8 bases, and 14 bases separated the two germline ends. Germline loops: CDR1 SGDLS, CDR2 YYNGEE. This table comes from immunoSEQ multiplex PCR, and its TCRdb copy is limited to in-frame clones, with some not included. Among tens of thousands of clones listed, 90% to 95% were seen once. The clonotype originates from a female donor in good health, enrolled as a control in a pregnancy study. Sequencing was performed on peripheral blood, taken after pregnancy. The chain couples TRBV9 to TRBJ1-1; D uncertain. DNA of the CDR3: TGTGCCAGCAGCGCCCTGGGTGGGAGGGAAGCTTTCTTT. Translated, it gives CASSALGGREAFF.